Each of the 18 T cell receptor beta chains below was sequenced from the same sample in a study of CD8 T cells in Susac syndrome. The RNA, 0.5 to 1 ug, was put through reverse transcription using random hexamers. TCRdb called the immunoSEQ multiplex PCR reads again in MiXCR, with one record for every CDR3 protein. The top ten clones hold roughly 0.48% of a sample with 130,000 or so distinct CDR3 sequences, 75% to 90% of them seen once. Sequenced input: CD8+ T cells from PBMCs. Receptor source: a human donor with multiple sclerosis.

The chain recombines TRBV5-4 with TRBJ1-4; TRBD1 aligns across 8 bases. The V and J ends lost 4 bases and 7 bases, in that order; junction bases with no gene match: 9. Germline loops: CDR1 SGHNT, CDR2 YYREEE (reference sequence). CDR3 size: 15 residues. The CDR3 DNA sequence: TGTGCCAGCAGCCCCTCGAGGACAGGGATTGAAAAACTGTTTTTT. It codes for CASSPSRTGIEKLFF. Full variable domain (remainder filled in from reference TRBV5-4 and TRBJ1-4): ETGVTQSPTHLIKTRGQQVTLRCSSQSGHNTVSWYQQALGQGPQFIFQYYREEENGRGNFPPRFSGLQFPNYSSELNVNALELDDSALYLCASSPSRTGIEKLFFGSGTQLSVL.

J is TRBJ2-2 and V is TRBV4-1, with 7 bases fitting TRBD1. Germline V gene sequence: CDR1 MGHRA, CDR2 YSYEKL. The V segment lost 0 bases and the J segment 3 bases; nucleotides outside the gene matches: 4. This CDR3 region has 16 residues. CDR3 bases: TGCGCCAGCAGCCAAGATGAGGGGGCCTACACCGGGGAGCTGTTTTTT. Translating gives CASSQDEGAYTGELFF.

In DNA, the CDR3 is TGCAGCGTTGACGTAAGGGACCGGACATATGAAGCTTTCTTT. Its translation is CSVDVRDRTYEAFF. V usage is TRBV29-1 and J usage is TRBJ1-1; weak D call: TRBD1 (5 bases). This CDR3 spans 14 amino acids. Germline assignment: CDR1 SQVTM and CDR2 ANQGSEA. V was clipped by 3 bases and J by 7 bases, with 18 bases between them.

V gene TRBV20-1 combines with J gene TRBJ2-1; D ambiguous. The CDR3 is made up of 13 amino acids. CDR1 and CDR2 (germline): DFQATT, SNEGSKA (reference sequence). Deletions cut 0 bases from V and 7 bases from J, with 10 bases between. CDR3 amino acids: CSARDLTPNEQFF. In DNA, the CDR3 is TGCAGTGCTAGAGATCTCACTCCAAATGAGCAGTTCTTC.

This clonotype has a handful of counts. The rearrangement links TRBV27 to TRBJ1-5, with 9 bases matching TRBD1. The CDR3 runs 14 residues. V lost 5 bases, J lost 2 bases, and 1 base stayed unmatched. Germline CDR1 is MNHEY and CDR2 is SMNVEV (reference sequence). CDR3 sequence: CASSRTGGNQPQHF. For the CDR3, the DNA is TGTGCCAGCAGTCGGACAGGGGGCAATCAGCCCCAGCATTTT.

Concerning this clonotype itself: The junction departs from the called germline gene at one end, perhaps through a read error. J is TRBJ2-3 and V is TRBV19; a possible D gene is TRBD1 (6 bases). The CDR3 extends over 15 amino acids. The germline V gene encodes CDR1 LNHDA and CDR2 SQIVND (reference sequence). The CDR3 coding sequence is TGTGCTAGTAGTCCGGAATATGGGGGCCCAGATACGCAGTATTTT. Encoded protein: CASSPEYGGPDTQYF.

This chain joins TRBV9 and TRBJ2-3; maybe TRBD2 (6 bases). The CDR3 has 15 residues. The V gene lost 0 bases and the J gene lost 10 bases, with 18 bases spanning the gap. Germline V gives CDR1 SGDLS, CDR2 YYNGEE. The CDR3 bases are TGTGCCAGCAGCGTAGAGGGACTGGACGGGTGGGCGCAGTATTTT. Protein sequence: CASSVEGLDGWAQYF.

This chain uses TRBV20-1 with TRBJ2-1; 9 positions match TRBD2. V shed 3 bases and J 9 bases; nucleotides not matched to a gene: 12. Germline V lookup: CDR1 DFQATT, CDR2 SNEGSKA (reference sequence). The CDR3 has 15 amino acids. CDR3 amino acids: CSASDGGRANGEQFF. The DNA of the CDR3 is TGCAGTGCTAGCGACGGCGGGAGGGCCAATGGTGAGCAGTTCTTC.

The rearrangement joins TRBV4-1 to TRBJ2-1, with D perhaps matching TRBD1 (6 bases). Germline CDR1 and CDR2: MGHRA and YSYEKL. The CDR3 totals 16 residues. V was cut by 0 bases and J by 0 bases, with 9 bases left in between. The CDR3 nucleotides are TGCGCCAGCAGCCAAGATCGAGGGGGCTCCTACAATGAGCAGTTCTTC. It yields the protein CASSQDRGGSYNEQFF.

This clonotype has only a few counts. CDR3 DNA sequence: TGTGCCAGCAGCCCGGGACAGGGAGGTGAAAAACTGTTTTTT. Protein: CASSPGQGGEKLFF. The chain has TRBV7-2 and TRBJ1-4, with 9 positions matching TRBD1. J gave up 7 bases and V 5 bases, and 5 bases lay outside the gene matches. CDR1 is SGHTA and CDR2 is FQGNSA in the germline V gene. This CDR3 region has 14 residues.

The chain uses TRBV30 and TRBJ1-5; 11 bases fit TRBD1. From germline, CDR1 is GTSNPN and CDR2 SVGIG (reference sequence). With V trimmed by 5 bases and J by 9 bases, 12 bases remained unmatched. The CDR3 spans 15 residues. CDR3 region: CAWDDGTGGVGPQHF. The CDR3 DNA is TGTGCCTGGGATGACGGGACAGGGGGGGTAGGGCCCCAGCATTTT.

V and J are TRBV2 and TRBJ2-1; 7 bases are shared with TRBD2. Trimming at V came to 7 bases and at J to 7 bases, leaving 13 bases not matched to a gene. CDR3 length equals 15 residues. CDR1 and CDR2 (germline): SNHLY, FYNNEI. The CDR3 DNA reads TGTGCCAGCACGCAACAACGCGGGAGTAGGAATGAGCAGTTCTTC. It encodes CASTQQRGSRNEQFF.

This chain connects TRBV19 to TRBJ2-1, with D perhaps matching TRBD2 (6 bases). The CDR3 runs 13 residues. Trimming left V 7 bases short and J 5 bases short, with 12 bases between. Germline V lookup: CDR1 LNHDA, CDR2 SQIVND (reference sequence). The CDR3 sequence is CASTSGGNNEQFF. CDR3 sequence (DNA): TGTGCCAGTACCTCTGGCGGGAACAATGAGCAGTTCTTC. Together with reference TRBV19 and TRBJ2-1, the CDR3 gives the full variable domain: DGGITQSPKYLFRKEGQNVTLSCEQNLNHDAMYWYRQDPGQGLRLIYYSQIVNDFQKGDIAEGYSVSREKKESFPLTVTSAQKNPTAFYLCASTSGGNNEQFFGPGTRLTVL.

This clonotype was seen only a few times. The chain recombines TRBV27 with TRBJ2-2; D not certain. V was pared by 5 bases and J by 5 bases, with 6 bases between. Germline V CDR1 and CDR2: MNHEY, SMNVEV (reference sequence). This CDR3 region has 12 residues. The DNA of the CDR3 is TGTGCCAGCAGTCAGTATACCGGGGAGCTGTTTTTT. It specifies CASSQYTGELFF.

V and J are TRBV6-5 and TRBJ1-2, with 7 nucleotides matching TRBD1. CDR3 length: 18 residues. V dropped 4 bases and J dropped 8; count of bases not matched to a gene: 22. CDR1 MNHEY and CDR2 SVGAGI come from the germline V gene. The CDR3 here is CASSSVSSDRVVQGGYTF. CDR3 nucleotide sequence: TGTGCCAGCAGTTCCGTTTCCTCCGACAGGGTGGTCCAGGGCGGCTACACCTTC.

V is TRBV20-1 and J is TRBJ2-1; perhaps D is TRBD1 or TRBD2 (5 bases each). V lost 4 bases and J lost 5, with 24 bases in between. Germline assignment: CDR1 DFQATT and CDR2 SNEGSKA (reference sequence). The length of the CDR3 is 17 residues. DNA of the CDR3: TGCAGTGCTAATAGTGACTCACCTGTCCGGGGACACAATGAGCAGTTCTTC. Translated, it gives CSANSDSPVRGHNEQFF.

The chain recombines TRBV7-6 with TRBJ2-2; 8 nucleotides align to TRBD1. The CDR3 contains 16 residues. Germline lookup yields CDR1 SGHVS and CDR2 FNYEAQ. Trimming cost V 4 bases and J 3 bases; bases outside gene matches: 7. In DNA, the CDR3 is TGTGCCAGCAGCTCACCAGGGGGCGCGGACACCGGGGAGCTGTTTTTT. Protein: CASSSPGGADTGELFF.

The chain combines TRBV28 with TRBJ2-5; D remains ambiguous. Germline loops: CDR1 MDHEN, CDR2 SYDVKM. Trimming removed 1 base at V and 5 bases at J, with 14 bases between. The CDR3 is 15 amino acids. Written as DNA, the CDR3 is TGTGCCAGCAGTTTATTGGTCCTAGGGTGGGAGACCCAGTACTTC. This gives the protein CASSLLVLGWETQYF.